This T cell receptor (beta chain) came from a study of T-cell memory formation after mild COVID-19. This clonotype was seen a handful of times. Its antigen is still unknown. The CDR3 is 15 amino acids. The germline gives CDR1 MGHRA, CDR2 YSYEKL. The trim removed 4 bases at V and 12 bases at J, leaving 11 bases unmatched. A 5'RACE reaction primed in the constant segment made cDNA libraries of TCR alpha and TCR beta, and these carried sample barcodes and UMIs. TCRdb itself ran the 5' RACE reads through MiXCR, one entry per CDR3 protein. There are about 560,000 distinct CDR3 sequences in the sample; approximately 18% occur only once, and more than 10% lies in the top ten. General study results and limits: Of the contracting clones, CD4+ ones lay mainly in CM and EM, and CD8+ ones in EMRA. Memory sampled before infection contained some responding clones, suggesting cross-reactive memory joined.

This receptor was obtained from an adult woman who had mild COVID-19 (a few samples of this study predate the infection). Cell type and time point are not known. Material for sequencing was PBMCs or a T cell subset sorted from them (not recorded which). The chain uses TRBV4-1 and TRBJ2-1; TRBD2 aligns across 11 bases. The CDR3 sequence: CASSRTTLAGGLQFF. The DNA for the CDR3 is TGCGCCAGCAGCCGCACAACGCTAGCGGGGGGCCTGCAGTTCTTC.